This T cell receptor (beta chain) originates from a study of identical twins. The germline gives CDR1 SEHNR, CDR2 FQNEAQ (reference sequence). The CDR3 sequence is 16 residues long. V gave up 4 bases and J gave up 2 bases, with 16 bases separating them. General observations from the study: The same donors were not followed; conclusions instead depended on cross-sectional statistical analysis.

In the case of this clonotype: Its antigen is unidentified.

TCRdb re-called the 5' RACE reads through MiXCR, storing one row per CDR3 protein. This table has around 340,000 distinct CDR3 sequences, roughly 12% appearing once. The same data also went into a second study, on yellow fever vaccine responses in identical twins.

The sequence was obtained from a woman younger than 35 in good health. The V and J genes are TRBV7-9 and TRBJ2-3; D tentatively reads TRBD1 or TRBD2 (5 bases each). The sequenced sample consisted of CD8+ T cells sorted from blood. The DNA of the CDR3 is TGTGCCAGCAGCTGGGACGTGGGCCTTATCACAGATACGCAGTATTTT. Its translation: CASSWDVGLITDTQYF.